Presented here are 14 T cell receptor beta chains from one specimen sequenced in a study of blood T cell repertoires in COVID-19 (dated by TCRdb to between 2020 and 2021). Libraries were built with the immunoSEQ multiplex PCR assay. TCRdb retrieved this table from immuneACCESS and kept in-frame rearrangements only. Not all clones are present; in checked studies, unresolved V genes account for under half, and no reason is known for the remainder. The sample data list about 180,000 clones, and around 82% of these were observed just once. Together, the top ten hold 13% to 15% of the sample. The sample was peripheral blood. The receptors originated from a man younger than 30 with active or convalescent COVID-19.

The V call is TRBV11-2, the J call TRBJ2-3, with 9 bases identical to TRBD2. The trim removed 10 bases at V and 2 bases at J, leaving 1 base unmatched. Looked up from germline, CDR1 is SGHAT and CDR2 is FQNNGV. CDR3 length equals 12 residues. The CDR3 sequence is CATSGNTDTQYF. As DNA, the CDR3 is TGTGCCACTAGCGGGAACACAGATACGCAGTATTTT.

The V and J genes are TRBV27 and TRBJ2-1; 8 positions match TRBD2. This CDR3 spans 16 amino acids. The germline CDR1 and CDR2 sequences are MNHEY and SMNVEV (reference sequence). V was pared by 5 bases and J by 8 bases, with 14 bases of the junction left unmatched. In DNA form, the CDR3 reads TGTGCCAGCAGTCTACTGGGTAGCGGGGTTAAGTATGAGCAGTTCTTC. Residues: CASSLLGSGVKYEQFF.

The rearrangement joins TRBV9 to TRBJ2-2, with D unclear. This CDR3 contains 13 residues. CDR1 and CDR2 from the germline V gene are SGDLS and YYNGEE. Trimming left V 0 bases short and J 4 bases short, with 4 bases between. CDR3 bases: TGTGCCAGCAGCGTAGCTAGCACCGGGGAGCTGTTTTTT. Translation gives CASSVASTGELFF.

The chain joins TRBV5-1 to TRBJ1-6, with a tentative D call TRBD1 (6 bases). V lost 3 bases and J lost 3, with 10 bases in between. Germline assignment: CDR1 SGHRS and CDR2 YFSETQ. The CDR3 is made up of 15 amino acids. DNA for the CDR3: TGCGCCAGCAGCTCAAACAGGGACTATAATTCACCCCTCCACTTT. Its translation: CASSSNRDYNSPLHF. Combining the CDR3 with reference TRBV5-1 and TRBJ1-6 gives the whole variable domain KAGVTQTPRYLIKTRGQQVTLSCSPISGHRSVSWYQQTPGQGLQFLFEYFSETQRNKGNFPGRFSGRQFSNSRSEMNVSTLELGDSALYLCASSSNRDYNSPLHFGNGTRLTVT.

This rearrangement joins TRBV3-1 (or the pseudogene TRBV3-2) to TRBJ2-5; D is perhaps TRBD2 (6 bases). V was trimmed by 0 bases and J by 5 bases, leaving 19 bases between them. Per germline, CDR1 LGHDT and CDR2 YNNKEL (reference sequence). This CDR3 spans 17 amino acids. CDR3 residues: CASSQDWETGESETQYF. The CDR3 nucleotides are TGTGCCAGCAGCCAAGATTGGGAGACGGGAGAAAGCGAGACCCAGTACTTC.

This clone has just a few counts. The chain has TRBV7-8 and TRBJ1-5; 8 bases agree with TRBD1. With 5 bases clipped from V and 7 bases from J, the junction kept 7 bases outside the gene matches. The CDR3 has 14 residues. Germline CDR1 and CDR2: SGHVS and FQNEAQ. DNA of the CDR3: TGTGCCAGCAGCCCATCGACAGGGGAGCAGCCCCAGCATTTT. Translation gives CASSPSTGEQPQHF.

V usage is TRBV6-5 and J usage is TRBJ1-1, with 8 bases fitting TRBD1. In germline, CDR1 is MNHEY, CDR2 SVGAGI. The CDR3 length is 14 residues. Trimming removed 4 bases from V and 4 bases from J; junction bases left unmatched: 5. CDR3 region: CASSSPTGGTEAFF. The CDR3 DNA follows: TGTGCCAGCAGTTCCCCCACAGGGGGCACTGAAGCTTTCTTT.

V gene TRBV7-9 combines with J gene TRBJ2-7; the D gene is possibly TRBD1 (5 bases). Per the germline V gene, CDR1 is SEHNR and CDR2 is FQNEAQ (reference sequence). The CDR3 runs to 16 residues. V was cut by 5 bases and J by 0 bases, with 17 bases left in between. Here the CDR3 DNA reads TGTGCCAGCAGCCCAAGACCGGACAAGGACTCCTACGAGCAGTACTTC. It translates to CASSPRPDKDSYEQYF.

The chain recombines TRBV5-7 with TRBJ2-7; 9 bases align to TRBD1. TRBV5-7 has ORF status, its function being uncertain. This CDR3 is built from 18 residues. V dropped 0 bases and J dropped 6; count of bases not matched to a gene: 16. The CDR3 region is CASSLVERAGQGVCEQYF. The CDR3 DNA follows: TGTGCCAGCAGCTTGGTAGAAAGAGCGGGACAGGGCGTGTGCGAGCAGTACTTC.

The chain carries TRBV7-8 and TRBJ2-2, with unresolved D. V was trimmed by 5 bases and J by 6 bases, leaving 13 bases between them. CDR1 and CDR2 (germline): SGHVS, FQNEAQ. The CDR3 runs to 14 residues. The CDR3 here is CASSPTNPPGELFF. The CDR3 nucleotides are TGTGCCAGCAGCCCCACTAACCCTCCCGGGGAGCTGTTTTTT.

In this sample, this clone turned up a few times. The rearrangement uses TRBV5-1 and TRBJ1-1, with D unresolved. V gave up 0 bases and J gave up 4 bases, with 10 bases separating them. There are 14 residues in the CDR3. Germline V gene sequence: CDR1 SGHRS, CDR2 YFSETQ. In nucleotides, the CDR3 is TGCGCCAGCAGCTTGGCCCCGGGAACCACTGAAGCTTTCTTT. This translates into CASSLAPGTTEAFF.

The chain joins TRBV6-5 to TRBJ2-1, with 9 nucleotides matching TRBD1. Trimming removed 4 bases from V and 6 bases from J; junction bases left unmatched: 10. Germline V CDR1 and CDR2: MNHEY, SVGAGI. The CDR3 length is 16 residues. CDR3: CASSSLPGQGSNEQFF. CDR3 DNA sequence: TGTGCCAGCAGTTCCCTTCCGGGACAGGGAAGCAATGAGCAGTTCTTC.

The V gene is TRBV18, the J gene TRBJ1-6; 7 bases are a match to TRBD1. Trimming cost V 5 bases and J 5 bases; bases outside gene matches: 9. The germline V gene has CDR1 KGHSH and CDR2 LQKENI. This CDR3 contains 16 residues. DNA of the CDR3: TGTGCCAGCTCATCCTACAGGGGATCTGATAATTCACCCCTCCACTTT. Its translation is CASSSYRGSDNSPLHF.

This chain uses TRBV6-5 with TRBJ2-1; TRBD2 is a possible D gene (6 bases). Between the trimmed V and J ends, which lost 2 bases and 6 bases, there was a span of 11 bases. CDR3 length equals 14 residues. Germline loops: CDR1 MNHEY, CDR2 SVGAGI. The CDR3 nucleotides are TGTGCCAGCAGTTACGGGGGGACCCCCAATGAGCAGTTCTTC. As protein: CASSYGGTPNEQFF.